The 12 T cell receptor beta chains given below trace back to one sample, sequenced in a study of cytomegalovirus exposure and HLA in healthy donors. PCR used 60 Vbeta primers and 13 Jbeta primers. Sequencing used immunoSEQ multiplex PCR; TCRdb keeps in-frame clones, though not all of them. The table shows about 140,000 clones, with 82% occurring only once. The sequencing input was PBMCs. The receptors were gathered from a woman between 35 and 50 years old in good health and CMV-seronegative.

This sequence joins TRBV7-3 and TRBJ2-5; 7 bases line up with TRBD2. Germline V gene sequence: CDR1 SGHTA, CDR2 FQGTGA. V shed 5 bases, J shed 5 bases, and the junction held 5 bases outside the gene matches. CDR3 length: 13 residues. The CDR3 sequence is CASSRGEGETQYF. CDR3 nucleotide sequence: TGTGCCAGCAGCCGAGGGGAGGGGGAGACCCAGTACTTC.

V is TRBV9 and J is TRBJ2-1, with TRBD2 matching 7 bases. Germline CDR1 reads SGDLS; CDR2 reads YYNGEE. The CDR3 consists of 15 residues. V was pared by 3 bases and J by 4 bases, with 7 bases of the junction left unmatched. The CDR3 DNA sequence: TGTGCCAGCAGCGAGCGGGACTCACGATACAATGAGCAGTTCTTC. This encodes CASSERDSRYNEQFF.

Only a few counts were recorded for this clone. The J gene is TRBJ2-1, the V gene TRBV11-2; 10 positions agree with TRBD2. Trimming cost V 0 bases and J 6 bases; bases outside gene matches: 8. The CDR3 contains 17 residues. CDR1 is SGHAT and CDR2 is FQNNGV in the germline V gene. CDR3 sequence reads: CASSLEGLAGASNEQFF. The CDR3 coding sequence is TGTGCCAGCAGCTTAGAGGGCCTAGCGGGAGCAAGCAATGAGCAGTTCTTC.

This chain links TRBV7-8 with TRBJ2-5; a weak D match, TRBD1 (6 bases). The tail of the sequence fits TRBJ2-7 better, so the J call may be wrong. The CDR3 totals 13 residues. Per germline, CDR1 SGHVS and CDR2 FQNEAQ. CDR3 bases: TGTGCCAGCAGTTACAGGGATGGCTACGAGCAGTACTTC. Its translation is CASSYRDGYEQYF.

The chain joins TRBV7-6 to TRBJ2-1; 10 nucleotides match TRBD2. The CDR3 extends over 17 amino acids. After removal of 5 bases from V and 0 bases from J, the junction contained 7 bases not matched to a gene. CDR1 and CDR2 from the germline V gene are SGHVS and FNYEAQ. The DNA for the CDR3 is TGTGCCAGCAGCCTCCTAGCGGGGGTCGGCTCCTACAATGAGCAGTTCTTC. Amino acid sequence: CASSLLAGVGSYNEQFF.

This chain links TRBV6-1 with TRBJ1-1, with D uncertain. The germline V gene encodes CDR1 MNHNS and CDR2 SASEGT. The CDR3 has 14 amino acids. With 0 bases removed from V and 1 base from J, the gap between germline ends came to 6 bases. CDR3 bases: TGTGCCAGCAGTGAAGCGTGGGCGAACACTGAAGCTTTCTTT. Its translation: CASSEAWANTEAFF.

The chain recombines TRBV28 with TRBJ1-4; D possibly corresponds to TRBD1 (6 bases). V was pared by 7 bases and J by 6 bases, with 18 bases between. Germline V gene data show CDR1 as MDHEN and CDR2 as SYDVKM. This CDR3 comprises 15 residues. The CDR3: CASNQGSEGDEKLFF. In DNA form, the CDR3 reads TGTGCCAGCAACCAGGGGAGCGAAGGGGATGAAAAACTGTTTTTT.

The chain employs TRBV19 and TRBJ1-5; D unresolved. The CDR3 totals 13 residues. The V gene's germline CDR1 is LNHDA and CDR2 SQIVND (reference sequence). V lost 5 bases and J 3 bases, leaving 8 bases between the germline ends. The CDR3 sequence is CASSPTHNQPQHF. As DNA, the CDR3 is TGTGCCAGTAGTCCCACTCACAATCAGCCCCAGCATTTT.

The chain is built from TRBV10-3 and TRBJ2-7, with a possible D match to TRBD1 (6 bases). The CDR3 runs to 12 residues. Germline V gene sequence: CDR1 ENHRY, CDR2 SYGVKD. Trimming pared 4 bases from V and 5 bases from J, leaving 9 bases between. In DNA form, the CDR3 reads TGTGCCATCAGTGGCAACAGGGACGAGCAGTACTTC. It specifies CAISGNRDEQYF.

This clone has a single count. This chain links TRBV5-1 with TRBJ1-4, with TRBD1 matching over 7 bases. Trimming cost V 2 bases and J 8 bases; bases outside gene matches: 3. The CDR3 is 13 amino acids. The germline V gene has CDR1 SGHRS and CDR2 YFSETQ. The CDR3 DNA reads as TGCGCCAGCAGCTTACAGGGGTTCGAAAAACTGTTTTTT. This gives the protein CASSLQGFEKLFF.

The chain has TRBV5-6 and TRBJ1-2; perhaps TRBD1 as D (6 bases). The CDR3 extends over 18 amino acids. V lost 2 bases and J lost 1, with 21 bases in between. Germline V lookup: CDR1 SGHDT, CDR2 YYEEEE. In nucleotides, the CDR3 is TGTGCCAGCAGCTTTAGTCCCTCCGGGACAAGGGATAACTATGGCTACACCTTC. Its translation: CASSFSPSGTRDNYGYTF.

The rearrangement uses TRBV7-9 and TRBJ1-4, with 7 bases matching TRBD1. CDR3 length equals 14 residues. CDR1 is SEHNR and CDR2 is FQNEAQ in the germline V gene (reference sequence). Trimming removed 8 bases from V and 8 bases from J; junction bases left unmatched: 11. In DNA, the CDR3 is TGTGCCAGCGGCCCGGGACAGAGCTCGGAAAAACTGTTTTTT. Translated: CASGPGQSSEKLFF.